The 29 T cell receptor beta chains below all came from one sample that was sequenced in a study of T cells in tuberculosis. Data came from immunoSEQ multiplex PCR; TCRdb stores just in-frame clones and leaves some out. The sample contains roughly 28,000 clones, around 89% of which appear only once. The sample consisted of PBMCs. These receptors originate from a donor aged 10 to 29 with latent tuberculosis or without tuberculosis infection.

V is TRBV11-2 and J is TRBJ2-3; 9 bases are shared with TRBD1. Per germline, CDR1 SGHAT and CDR2 FQNNGV. V trimming: 2 bases; J trimming: 2 bases; junction bases outside the gene matches: 2. CDR3 size: 15 residues. The CDR3 nucleotides are TGTGCCAGCAGCTTAAGGGACAGGGCCACAGATACGCAGTATTTT. It translates to CASSLRDRATDTQYF. The full variable domain, rest sourced from reference TRBV11-2 and TRBJ2-3, is EAGVAQSPRYKIIEKRQSVAFWCNPISGHATLYWYQQILGQGPKLLIQFQNNGVVDDSQLPKDRFSAERLKGVDSTLKIQPAKLEDSAVYLCASSLRDRATDTQYFGPGTRLTVL.

The rearrangement links TRBV5-1 to TRBJ2-4, with TRBD2 matching over 10 bases. The CDR3 runs 17 residues. Looked up from germline, CDR1 is SGHRS and CDR2 is YFSETQ. V shed 4 bases and J 1 base; nucleotides not matched to a gene: 8. The CDR3 protein is CASSERGGSLAKNIQYF. The CDR3 nucleotides are TGCGCCAGCAGCGAGCGGGGGGGCTCTCTTGCCAAAAACATTCAGTACTTC.

This chain uses TRBV14 with TRBJ2-1; 8 nucleotides agree with TRBD2. The CDR3 length is 15 residues. V gave up 4 bases and J gave up 6 bases; unmatched junction bases: 8. CDR1 is SGHDN, CDR2 FVKESK, per germline. The CDR3 reads CASSPRGGKFNEQFF. The CDR3 coding sequence is TGTGCCAGCAGCCCTCGGGGGGGCAAGTTCAATGAGCAGTTCTTC. Full variable domain (remainder filled in from reference TRBV14 and TRBJ2-1): EAGVTQFPSHSVIEKGQTVTLRCDPISGHDNLYWYRRVMGKEIKFLLHFVKESKQDESGMPNNRFLAERTGGTYSTLKVQPAELEDSGVYFCASSPRGGKFNEQFFGPGTRLTVL.

The gene calls are TRBV28 and TRBJ2-1; 7 nucleotides agree with TRBD1. Germline V gene lookup returns CDR1 MDHEN and CDR2 SYDVKM. The trim removed 1 base at V and 8 bases at J, leaving 8 bases unmatched. The CDR3 contains 15 residues. The CDR3 nucleotides read TGTGCCAGCAGTTTATTTCAGGGGGAATTTGATGAGCAGTTCTTC. Residues: CASSLFQGEFDEQFF.

This clone was seen only once. This chain links TRBV28 with TRBJ2-1; D remains unclear. The CDR3 runs to 14 residues. CDR1 is MDHEN and CDR2 is SYDVKM in the germline V gene. The ends were cut back, 0 bases at V and 3 bases at J, with 6 bases in the middle. The CDR3 loop is CASSLWFHYNEQFF. As DNA, the CDR3 is TGTGCCAGCAGTTTATGGTTCCACTACAATGAGCAGTTCTTC.

In this sample, this clone turned up a few times. The rearrangement joins TRBV4-1 to TRBJ1-5; D call uncertain. The V end lost 4 bases, the J end lost 4 bases, and 17 bases lay between the germline ends. Germline values: CDR1 MGHRA, CDR2 YSYEKL. This CDR3 contains 16 residues. CDR3 coding DNA: TGCGCCAGCAGCCGGTGGAGGGCCGTCGGAAATCAGCCCCAGCATTTT. Protein product: CASSRWRAVGNQPQHF.

V gene TRBV7-2 combines with J gene TRBJ1-4; perhaps TRBD1 as D (6 bases). Germline V gene sequence: CDR1 SGHTA, CDR2 FQGNSA. CDR3 length equals 15 residues. The V gene lost 5 bases and the J gene lost 3 bases, with 13 bases spanning the gap. CDR3 in DNA: TGTGCCAGCAGCCGCGGGGGGGCGGCTAATGAAAAACTGTTTTTT. Amino acids: CASSRGGAANEKLFF.

The chain couples TRBV5-6 to TRBJ2-7, with D hard to call. This CDR3 spans 12 amino acids. Trimming removed 4 bases from V and 2 bases from J, with 7 bases in between. Germline CDR1 SGHDT, CDR2 YYEEEE. CDR3 sequence: CASSGPTYEQYF. In nucleotides, the CDR3 is TGTGCCAGCAGCGGGCCGACCTACGAGCAGTACTTC. The complete variable domain, with remaining parts taken from reference TRBV5-6 and TRBJ2-7, reads DAGVTQSPTHLIKTRGQQVTLRCSPKSGHDTVSWYQQALGQGPQFIFQYYEEEERQRGNFPDRFSGHQFPNYSSELNVNALLLGDSALYLCASSGPTYEQYFGPGTRLTVT.

The chain joins TRBV10-3 to TRBJ2-2, with 11 nucleotides matching TRBD1. CDR1 is ENHRY, CDR2 SYGVKD, per germline. The CDR3 loop spans 16 amino acids. With V trimmed by 3 bases and J by 5 bases, 5 bases remained unmatched. The CDR3, as DNA: TGTGCCATCAGTGACGGACAGGGGGCGAGAACCGGGGAGCTGTTTTTT. Amino acid sequence: CAISDGQGARTGELFF.

The CDR3 here is CASSQGGGQGLGKLFF. CDR3 bases: TGCGCCAGCAGCCAAGGTGGTGGACAGGGGCTGGGAAAACTGTTTTTT. The rearrangement joins TRBV4-1 to TRBJ1-4, with 9 positions matching TRBD1. The germline gives CDR1 MGHRA, CDR2 YSYEKL. The CDR3 runs to 16 residues. V gave up 1 base and J gave up 10 bases; unmatched junction bases: 10.

The gene calls are TRBV5-6 and TRBJ2-6, with 7 bases identical to TRBD1. This CDR3 has 16 residues. Germline V gives CDR1 SGHDT, CDR2 YYEEEE. The V segment lost 2 bases and the J segment 0 bases; nucleotides outside the gene matches: 2. The CDR3 region is CASSFYRGSGANVLTF. As DNA, the CDR3 is TGTGCCAGCAGCTTCTACAGGGGCTCTGGGGCCAACGTCCTGACTTTC.

In this sample, this clone turned up once. The CDR3 nucleotides read TGCAGCGTTGCGAGGAACAACAATGAGCAGTTCTTC. Residues: CSVARNNNEQFF. The chain is built from TRBV29-1 and TRBJ2-1; D gene unclear. Germline-derived CDR1 and CDR2 are SQVTM and ANQGSEA. This CDR3 spans 12 amino acids. V lost 4 bases and J 5 bases, leaving 9 bases between the germline ends.

The chain employs TRBV5-1 and TRBJ1-1, with 7 bases aligning to TRBD1. Losses at the gene ends were 4 bases for V and 7 bases for J; bases not matched to a gene: 7. There are 13 residues in the CDR3. Germline CDR1 reads SGHRS; CDR2 reads YFSETQ. The CDR3 sequence is CASSAYDRVEAFF. Here the CDR3 DNA reads TGCGCCAGCAGCGCATACGACAGGGTTGAAGCTTTCTTT.

The rearrangement uses TRBV7-8 and TRBJ2-1; maybe TRBD2 (6 bases). Trimming shortened V by 1 base and J by 7 bases, and 11 bases separated the two germline ends. Germline CDR1 SGHVS, CDR2 FQNEAQ. There are 14 residues in the CDR3. CDR3 DNA: TGTGCCAGCAGCTTAGAGGGTCGGGGGAATGAGCAGTTCTTC. This encodes CASSLEGRGNEQFF.

This chain joins TRBV10-3 and TRBJ1-3, with TRBD1 identical over 8 bases. CDR1 and CDR2 from the germline V gene are ENHRY and SYGVKD. This CDR3 has 16 residues. Trimming at V came to 0 bases and at J to 2 bases, leaving 3 bases not matched to a gene. The CDR3 sequence: CAISESGRGPGNTIYF. The CDR3 DNA sequence: TGTGCCATCAGTGAGTCGGGCAGGGGGCCTGGAAACACCATATATTTT.

The genes are TRBV6-5 and TRBJ1-6; D gene unclear. Germline-derived CDR1 and CDR2 are MNHEY and SVGAGI. The CDR3 sequence is 16 residues long. V dropped 2 bases and J dropped 5 bases, with 13 bases sitting between them. CDR3 sequence: CASSYGVLEDNSPLHF. The CDR3 DNA reads as TGTGCCAGCAGTTACGGCGTGCTTGAGGATAATTCACCCCTCCACTTT.

This clone was counted once. The chain uses TRBV6-5 and TRBJ1-6; the match to TRBD1 covers 8 bases. Germline trimming cut 5 bases from V and 5 bases from J; bases unmatched to any gene: 2. Germline values: CDR1 MNHEY, CDR2 SVGAGI. The CDR3 sequence is 14 residues long. DNA of the CDR3: TGTGCCAGCAGTCGGACAGGGAATAATTCACCCCTCCACTTT. It yields the protein CASSRTGNNSPLHF.

CDR3 region: CASSVEGTGQSSYNEQFF. CDR3 DNA sequence: TGTGCCAGCAGCGTAGAGGGAACAGGCCAAAGCTCCTACAATGAGCAGTTCTTC. The chain combines TRBV9 with TRBJ2-1, with D possibly TRBD1 on 5 matching bases. Trimming removed 0 bases at V and 0 bases at J, with 16 bases between. Germline values: CDR1 SGDLS, CDR2 YYNGEE. This CDR3 has 18 amino acids.

The CDR3 loop is CASSFRSGGATDTQYF. CDR3 bases: TGTGCCAGCAGCTTTCGAAGCGGGGGAGCCACAGATACGCAGTATTTT. The chain carries TRBV7-2 and TRBJ2-3; 8 bases align to TRBD2. Germline V gene data show CDR1 as SGHTA and CDR2 as FQGNSA. J lost 2 bases, V lost 3 bases, and 7 bases had no gene match. This CDR3 contains 16 residues.

The gene calls are TRBV28 and TRBJ2-5, with 8 bases matching TRBD1. V lost 4 bases, J lost 4 bases, and 5 bases stayed unmatched. The CDR3 contains 14 residues. The germline V gene encodes CDR1 MDHEN and CDR2 SYDVKM. CDR3 sequence (DNA): TGTGCCAGCAGTTCTGGGACAGGAACAGAGACCCAGTACTTC. It is translated as CASSSGTGTETQYF. Supplemented by reference TRBV28 and TRBJ2-5, the full variable domain reads DVKVTQSSRYLVKRTGEKVFLECVQDMDHENMFWYRQDPGLGLRLIYFSYDVKMKEKGDIPEGYSVSREKKERFSLILESASTNQTSMYLCASSSGTGTETQYFGPGTRLLVL.

This sequence joins TRBV7-9 and TRBJ1-2; 9 bases fit TRBD1. The CDR3 extends over 17 amino acids. Germline V lookup: CDR1 SEHNR, CDR2 FQNEAQ (reference sequence). The V and J ends lost 5 bases and 3 bases, in that order; junction bases with no gene match: 13. The CDR3: CASSPRDRAELDYGYTF. CDR3 in DNA: TGTGCCAGCAGCCCCAGGGACAGGGCGGAGTTGGACTATGGCTACACCTTC.

The rearrangement links TRBV5-6 to TRBJ2-1, with TRBD1 matching over 7 bases. Per the germline V gene, CDR1 is SGHDT and CDR2 is YYEEEE. After removal of 2 bases from V and 6 bases from J, the junction contained 11 bases not matched to a gene. The CDR3 spans 16 residues. Written as DNA, the CDR3 is TGTGCCAGCAGCTTCACCGGGACAGTGCGCTCCAATGAGCAGTTCTTC. Protein product: CASSFTGTVRSNEQFF.

V is TRBV6-5 and J is TRBJ1-1; TRBD1 aligns across 7 bases. Per germline, CDR1 MNHEY and CDR2 SVGAGI. V lost 5 bases and J lost 5; bases outside the gene matches: 8. The CDR3 consists of 14 residues. The CDR3, as DNA: TGTGCCAGCAGTCCCGAGAGGGGGCCGACTGAAGCTTTCTTT. Encoded protein: CASSPERGPTEAFF.

This chain connects TRBV29-1 to TRBJ1-2; 7 bases fit TRBD1. V shed 7 bases, J shed 8 bases, and the junction held 13 bases outside the gene matches. CDR1 and CDR2 from the germline V gene are SQVTM and ANQGSEA. This CDR3 is built from 13 residues. CDR3 sequence: CSAGATGEGGYTF. The CDR3 nucleotides read TGCAGCGCAGGGGCTACAGGGGAAGGCGGCTACACCTTC.

The CDR3 sequence is CASSFSMGQGDGYTF. DNA for the CDR3: TGTGCCAGCAGCTTTTCCATGGGACAGGGGGATGGCTACACCTTC. The chain links TRBV7-2 to TRBJ1-2; 11 positions match TRBD1. V lost 3 bases, J lost 6 bases, and 6 bases stayed unmatched. CDR3 length: 15 residues. Germline V gene data show CDR1 as SGHTA and CDR2 as FQGNSA.

This sequence joins TRBV19 and TRBJ1-3; D is perhaps TRBD1 (6 bases). Trimming removed 5 bases at V and 2 bases at J, with 10 bases between. The CDR3 loop spans 14 amino acids. The germline V gene encodes CDR1 LNHDA and CDR2 SQIVND (reference sequence). The CDR3 protein is CASSAQGAGNTIYF. As DNA, the CDR3 is TGTGCCAGTAGTGCACAGGGAGCTGGAAACACCATATATTTT.

The chain employs TRBV28 and TRBJ1-4; possibly TRBD1 for D (5 bases). Trimming left V 5 bases short and J 8 bases short, with 15 bases between. The CDR3 totals 14 residues. Germline CDR1 reads MDHEN; CDR2 reads SYDVKM. The CDR3 loop reads CASSPAGFLEKLFF. The CDR3 bases are TGTGCCAGCAGTCCGGCAGGGTTTTTGGAAAAACTGTTTTTT.

The CDR3 DNA reads TGCGCCAGCAGCCAGCCTCGACAGGGACGGAAAGATACGCAGTATTTT. Protein: CASSQPRQGRKDTQYF. The rearrangement links TRBV4-1 to TRBJ2-3; 7 nucleotides align to TRBD1. From germline, CDR1 is MGHRA and CDR2 YSYEKL. The J segment lost 5 bases and the V segment lost 3 bases, leaving 11 bases of the junction unmatched. The CDR3 runs to 16 residues.

The gene calls are TRBV6-1 and TRBJ2-2, with D possibly matching TRBD1 (8 bases). Trimming cost V 6 bases and J 5 bases, with 16 bases left between them. The CDR3 length is 15 residues. The germline CDR1 and CDR2 sequences are MNHNS and SASEGT. The CDR3 DNA reads as TGTGCCAGCAGAAGATACAGGGGGGGGACCGGGGAGCTGTTTTTT. This sequence encodes CASRRYRGGTGELFF.